The 3 T cell receptor beta chains below all came from one sample that was sequenced in a study of blood T cells in healthy people across ages. Alongside a J-beta primer mix, a sample-barcoded 5' primer served in a second PCR lasting about 7 to 11 cycles. Via MiXCR, TCRdb re-called the 5' RACE reads, giving one row per CDR3 protein. The data contain about 1.4 million distinct CDR3 sequences, approximately 59% of them singletons. The sequenced material came from blood. These receptors all stem from a man younger than 35 in good health.

CDR3 sequence (DNA): TGTGCCAGCAGCCGGGGAACCGGTGGGAATGAGCAGTTCTTC. Encoded protein: CASSRGTGGNEQFF. This sequence joins TRBV27 and TRBJ2-1; a weak D match, TRBD2 (5 bases). Per the germline V gene, CDR1 is MNHEY and CDR2 is SMNVEV (reference sequence). V was clipped by 6 bases and J by 7 bases, with 16 bases between them. The CDR3 runs to 14 residues.

The genes are TRBV2 and TRBJ2-7; 8 nucleotides line up with TRBD2. CDR1 is SNHLY and CDR2 is FYNNEI in the germline V gene. After removal of 9 bases from V and 3 bases from J, the junction contained 4 bases not matched to a gene. CDR3 size: 12 residues. CDR3 sequence reads: CARGTSIYEQYF. Here the CDR3 DNA reads TGTGCCAGGGGGACTAGTATCTACGAGCAGTACTTC.

There are a few counts of this clonotype. V gene TRBV7-9 combines with J gene TRBJ2-1; TRBD2 matches 7 bases. The CDR3 totals 16 residues. Germline V gene lookup returns CDR1 SEHNR and CDR2 FQNEAQ (reference sequence). Trimming removed 2 bases from V and 0 bases from J; junction bases left unmatched: 4. This chain's CDR3 is CASSLRGGSSYNEQFF. CDR3 DNA sequence: TGTGCCAGCAGCTTACGTGGCGGGAGCTCCTACAATGAGCAGTTCTTC.